This T cell receptor (beta chain) came from a study of T cell changes during pregnancy in multiple sclerosis. This CDR3 comprises 15 residues. With 8 bases removed from V and 1 base from J, the gap between germline ends came to 15 bases. Germline V gene lookup returns CDR1 SNHLY and CDR2 FYNNEI. Sequencing used immunoSEQ multiplex PCR; TCRdb keeps in-frame clones, though not all of them. The data hold roughly 60,000 clones, with approximately 90% observed a single time. The J gene is TRBJ1-5, the V gene TRBV2; maybe TRBD1 (5 bases). This TCR was sampled from a female donor with multiple sclerosis, enrolled in a pregnancy study. The sample here was CD4+ T cells from peripheral blood mononuclear cells, taken in the first trimester of pregnancy. The CDR3 DNA is TGTGCCAGCCGCTCCCCCCAGGGAAGCAATCAGCCCCAGCATTTT. Residues: CASRSPQGSNQPQHF.